This T cell receptor beta chain appears in the sequencing data of a study of neurological immune-mediated disorders. Whole-study findings and limits: The highest TCR clonal expansion occurred in HTLV-1-associated myelopathy; multiple sclerosis fell below healthy controls.

There are 13 residues in the CDR3. Germline CDR1 is DFQATT and CDR2 is SNEGSKA (reference sequence). V was trimmed by 5 bases and J by 1 base, leaving 12 bases between them. This clonotype was seen many times. Antigen specificity is unknown. MiXCR, run by TCRdb on the 5' RACE reads, gives a single entry per CDR3 protein. The table shows more than 60,000 distinct CDR3 sequences, with roughly 3.5% occurring only once. The receptor's source is a woman aged 50 to 60 with multiple sclerosis. J is TRBJ2-7 and V is TRBV20-1; D uncertain. Sequencing input: PBMCs. The DNA of the CDR3 is TGCAGTGCTCCCTCCCAGGATTCCTACGAGCAGTACTTC. Its translation: CSAPSQDSYEQYF.